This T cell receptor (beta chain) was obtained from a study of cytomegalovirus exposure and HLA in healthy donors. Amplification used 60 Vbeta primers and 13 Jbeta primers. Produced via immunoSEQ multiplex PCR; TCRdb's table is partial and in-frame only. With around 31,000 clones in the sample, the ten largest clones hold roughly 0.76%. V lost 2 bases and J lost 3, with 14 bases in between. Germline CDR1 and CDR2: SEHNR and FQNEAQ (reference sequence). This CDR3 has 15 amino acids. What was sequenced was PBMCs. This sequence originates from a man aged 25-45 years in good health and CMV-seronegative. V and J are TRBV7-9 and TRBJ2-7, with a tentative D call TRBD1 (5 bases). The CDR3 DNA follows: TGTGCCAGCAGCTTAAGTTCAGGGCTTTACTACGAGCAGTACTTC. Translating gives CASSLSSGLYYEQYF.